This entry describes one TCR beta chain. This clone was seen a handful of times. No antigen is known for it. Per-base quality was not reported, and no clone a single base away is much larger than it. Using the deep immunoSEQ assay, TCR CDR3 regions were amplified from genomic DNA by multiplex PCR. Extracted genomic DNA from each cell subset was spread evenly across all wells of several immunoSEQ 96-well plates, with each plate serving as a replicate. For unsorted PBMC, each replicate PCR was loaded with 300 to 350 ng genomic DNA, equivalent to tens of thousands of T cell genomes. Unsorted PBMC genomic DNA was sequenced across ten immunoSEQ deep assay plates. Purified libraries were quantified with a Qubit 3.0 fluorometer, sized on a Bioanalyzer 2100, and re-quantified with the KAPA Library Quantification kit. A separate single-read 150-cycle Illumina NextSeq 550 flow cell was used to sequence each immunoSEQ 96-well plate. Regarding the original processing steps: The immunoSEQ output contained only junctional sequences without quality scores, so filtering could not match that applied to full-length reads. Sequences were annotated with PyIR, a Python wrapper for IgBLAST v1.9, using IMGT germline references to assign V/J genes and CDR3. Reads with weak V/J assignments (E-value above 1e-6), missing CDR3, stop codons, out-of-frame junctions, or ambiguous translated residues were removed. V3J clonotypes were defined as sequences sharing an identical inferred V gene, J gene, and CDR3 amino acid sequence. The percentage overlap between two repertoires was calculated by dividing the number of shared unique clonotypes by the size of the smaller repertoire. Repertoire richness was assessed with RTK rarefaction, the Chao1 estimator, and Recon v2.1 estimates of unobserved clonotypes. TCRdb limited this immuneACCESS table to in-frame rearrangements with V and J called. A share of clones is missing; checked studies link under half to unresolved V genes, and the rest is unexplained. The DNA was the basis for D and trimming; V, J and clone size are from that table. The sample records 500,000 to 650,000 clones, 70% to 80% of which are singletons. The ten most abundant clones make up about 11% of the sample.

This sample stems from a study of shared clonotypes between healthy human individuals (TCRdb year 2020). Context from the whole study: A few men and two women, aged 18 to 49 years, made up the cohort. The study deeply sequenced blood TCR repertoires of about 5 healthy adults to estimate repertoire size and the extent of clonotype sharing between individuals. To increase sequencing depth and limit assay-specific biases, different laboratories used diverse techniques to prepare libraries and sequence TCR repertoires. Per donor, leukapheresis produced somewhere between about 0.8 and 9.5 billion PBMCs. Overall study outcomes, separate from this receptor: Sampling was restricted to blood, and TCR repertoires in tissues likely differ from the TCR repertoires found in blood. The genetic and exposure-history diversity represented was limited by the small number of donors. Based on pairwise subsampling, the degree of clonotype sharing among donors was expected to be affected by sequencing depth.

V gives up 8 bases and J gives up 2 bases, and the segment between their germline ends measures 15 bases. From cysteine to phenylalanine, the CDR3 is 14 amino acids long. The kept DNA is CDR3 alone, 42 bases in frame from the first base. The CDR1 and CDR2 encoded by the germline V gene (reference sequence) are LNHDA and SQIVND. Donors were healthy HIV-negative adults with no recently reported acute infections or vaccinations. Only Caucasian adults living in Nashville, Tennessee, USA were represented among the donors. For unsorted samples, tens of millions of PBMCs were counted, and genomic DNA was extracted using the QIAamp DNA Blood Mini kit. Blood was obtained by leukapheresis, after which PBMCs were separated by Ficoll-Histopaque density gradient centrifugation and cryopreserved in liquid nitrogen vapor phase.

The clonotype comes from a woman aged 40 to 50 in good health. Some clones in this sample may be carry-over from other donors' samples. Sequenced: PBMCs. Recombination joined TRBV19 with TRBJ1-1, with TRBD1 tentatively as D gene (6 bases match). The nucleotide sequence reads TGTGCCAGTGGGACACCGGGGATCAACACTGAAGCTTTCTTT. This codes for CASGTPGINTEAFF.